This T cell receptor beta chain comes out of a study of identical twins. Unique molecular identifiers were present on the cDNA, which also gained a universal primer site by template switching. TCRdb redid the calling of the 5' RACE reads with MiXCR, one entry per CDR3 protein. This sample yields about 1.7 million distinct CDR3 sequences, of which more than 30% are seen a single time; 0.25% to 0.3% belongs to the top ten. Study-level points and caveats: Cross-sectional statistical analysis was relied on for the conclusions, without the same donors being followed. Alpha sequences that were out-of-frame and twin-shared showed an excess of low generation probability. The abundant beta clonotypes from cord blood had fewer insertions, and memory repertoires had none of this.

This clonotype has only a few counts. The antigen is unknown. The V segment lost 7 bases and the J segment 7 bases; nucleotides outside the gene matches: 10. The CDR3 contains 15 residues. Germline V gene sequence: CDR1 ENHRY, CDR2 SYGVKD. The TCR comes from a newborn girl in good health. The rearrangement uses TRBV10-3 and TRBJ2-1, with 10 bases that match TRBD1. The sequencing input was cord blood. The CDR3 sequence: CAITDRDRGSNEQFF. DNA of the CDR3: TGTGCCATCACTGACCGGGACAGGGGATCTAATGAGCAGTTCTTC.